This T cell receptor (beta chain) emerged from a study of breast tumors, draining lymph nodes, adjacent tissues (dated by TCRdb to the mid-2010s). Background on the whole study: The study compared TCR beta repertoires across tumor, adjacent nontumor tissue and axillary lymph nodes from breast cancer patients. In human breast cancer, the study set out to evaluate how tumor, surrounding tissue and draining lymph node repertoires relate to one another and whether T cells may move between these sites.

Beyond this particular receptor, the publication reports: T-cell repertoire diversity in tumors was found to be lower than in lymph nodes but higher than in nontumor tissue, and preferential V and J gene usage was observed. The data were considered consistent with the idea that most tumor T cells come from the lymph node and then expand in tumor tissue. Tumor and nontumor tissue repertoires were significantly more similar in luminal-like than in basal-like breast cancer. Rather than being directly demonstrated, the conclusion that tumor T cells originate in lymph nodes was presented as consistent with a hypothesis.

Ten or more counts support this clonotype. Its antigen target is currently unknown. The record has no base qualities; no much larger clone is one base away. Based on the germline V gene, the CDR1 and CDR2 sequences are SGHVS and FQNEAQ. Trimming takes 0 bases from V and 8 bases from J, and the germline ends sit 10 bases apart. From its cysteine to its phenylalanine, the CDR3 spans 13 amino acids. Here the CDR3 DNA is all that survives: 39 bases in frame from base 1. These reads were obtained on an Illumina HiSeq 2000. TCR beta chain libraries were generated through multiplex PCR amplification. High-throughput sequencing was used to analyze the amplified TCR beta chain products. Using fastp trimming at Q25 and MiXCR clonotype assembly, TCRdb reanalyzed the public sequencing data and kept in-frame beta chains. Every CDR3 protein is listed once, alongside the most common genes and DNA of its rows. This sample comprises under 75,000 distinct CDR3 sequences, around 52% of them detected only once. Around 19% of the sample rests with the top ten.

The sequence is built from TRBV7-8 and TRBJ1-2; the D segment could be TRBD1, given 5 matching bases. This TCR came from a female donor with breast cancer. Some clones in this sample may be carry-over from other donors' samples. Sequenced: breast tumor tissue. The CDR3 reads CASSLAAGGGYTF. The nucleotide sequence is TGTGCCAGCAGCTTAGCTGCGGGGGGAGGCTACACCTTC.